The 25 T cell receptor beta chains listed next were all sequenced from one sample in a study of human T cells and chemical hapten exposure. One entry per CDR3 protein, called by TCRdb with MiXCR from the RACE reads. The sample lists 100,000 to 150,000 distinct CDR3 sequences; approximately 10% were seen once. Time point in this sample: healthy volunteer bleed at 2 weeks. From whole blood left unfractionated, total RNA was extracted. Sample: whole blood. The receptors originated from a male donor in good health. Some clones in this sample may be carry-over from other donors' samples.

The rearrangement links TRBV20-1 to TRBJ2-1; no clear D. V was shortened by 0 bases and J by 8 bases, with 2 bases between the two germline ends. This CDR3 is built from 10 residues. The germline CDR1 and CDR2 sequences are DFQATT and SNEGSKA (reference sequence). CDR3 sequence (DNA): TGCAGTGCTAGAGAATATGAGCAGTTCTTC. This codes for CSAREYEQFF.

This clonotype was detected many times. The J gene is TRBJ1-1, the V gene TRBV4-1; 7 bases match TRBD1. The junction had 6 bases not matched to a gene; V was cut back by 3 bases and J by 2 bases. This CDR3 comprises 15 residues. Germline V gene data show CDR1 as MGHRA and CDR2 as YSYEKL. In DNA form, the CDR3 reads TGCGCCAGCAGCCACACCGGGACAGCAAACACTGAAGCTTTCTTT. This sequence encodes CASSHTGTANTEAFF.

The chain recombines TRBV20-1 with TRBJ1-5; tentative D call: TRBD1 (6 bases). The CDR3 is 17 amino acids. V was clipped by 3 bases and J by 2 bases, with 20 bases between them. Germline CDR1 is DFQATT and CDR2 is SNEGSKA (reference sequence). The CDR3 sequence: CSARARTGQGGNQPQHF. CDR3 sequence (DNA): TGCAGTGCTAGGGCCCGCACAGGGCAAGGGGGCAATCAGCCCCAGCATTTT.

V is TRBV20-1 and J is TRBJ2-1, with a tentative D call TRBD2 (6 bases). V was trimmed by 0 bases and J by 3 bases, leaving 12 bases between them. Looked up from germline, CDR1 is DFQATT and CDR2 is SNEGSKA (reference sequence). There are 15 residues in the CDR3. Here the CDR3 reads CSARESGLIYNEQFF. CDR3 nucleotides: TGCAGTGCTAGAGAAAGCGGGTTAATCTACAATGAGCAGTTCTTC.

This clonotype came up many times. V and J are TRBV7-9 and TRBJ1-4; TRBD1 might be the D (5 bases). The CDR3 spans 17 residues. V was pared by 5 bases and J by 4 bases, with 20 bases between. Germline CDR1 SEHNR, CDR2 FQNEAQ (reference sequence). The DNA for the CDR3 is TGTGCCAGCAGCCCTAGGGGCCCCCTAGGCAGTAATGAAAAACTGTTTTTT. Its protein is CASSPRGPLGSNEKLFF.

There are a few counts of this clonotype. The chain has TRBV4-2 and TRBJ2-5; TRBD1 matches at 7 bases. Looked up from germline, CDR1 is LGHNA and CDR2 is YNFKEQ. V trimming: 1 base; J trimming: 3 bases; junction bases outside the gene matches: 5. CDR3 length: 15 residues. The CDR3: CASSQGAGTEETQYF. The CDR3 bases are TGTGCCAGCAGCCAAGGCGCCGGGACAGAAGAGACCCAGTACTTC.

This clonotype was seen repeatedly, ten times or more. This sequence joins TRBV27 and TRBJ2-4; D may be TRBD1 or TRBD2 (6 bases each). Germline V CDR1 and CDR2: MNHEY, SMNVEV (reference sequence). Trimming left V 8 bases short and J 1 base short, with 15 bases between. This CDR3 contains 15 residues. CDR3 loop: CASRGLPGAKNIQYF. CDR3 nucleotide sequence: TGTGCCAGCCGGGGGCTCCCCGGGGCCAAAAACATTCAGTACTTC.

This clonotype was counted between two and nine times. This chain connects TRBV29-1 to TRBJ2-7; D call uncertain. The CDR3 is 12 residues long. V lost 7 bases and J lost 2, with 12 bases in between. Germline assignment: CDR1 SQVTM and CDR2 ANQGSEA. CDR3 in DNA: TGCAGCGCCAAGACCCTCACCTACGAGCAGTACTTC. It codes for CSAKTLTYEQYF.

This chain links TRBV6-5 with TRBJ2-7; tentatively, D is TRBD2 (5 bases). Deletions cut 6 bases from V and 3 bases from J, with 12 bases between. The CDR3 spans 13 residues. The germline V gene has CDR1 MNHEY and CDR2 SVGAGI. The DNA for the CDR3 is TGTGCCAGCAGACAGTCCCGGGACTACGAGCAGTACTTC. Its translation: CASRQSRDYEQYF.

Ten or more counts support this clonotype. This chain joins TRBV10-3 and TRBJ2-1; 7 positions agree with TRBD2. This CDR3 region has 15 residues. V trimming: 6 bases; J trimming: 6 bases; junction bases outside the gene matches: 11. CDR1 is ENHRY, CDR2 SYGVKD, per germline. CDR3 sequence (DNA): TGTGCCATCAGACCTCAAGCGGGACTCATCAATGAGCAGTTCTTC. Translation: CAIRPQAGLINEQFF.

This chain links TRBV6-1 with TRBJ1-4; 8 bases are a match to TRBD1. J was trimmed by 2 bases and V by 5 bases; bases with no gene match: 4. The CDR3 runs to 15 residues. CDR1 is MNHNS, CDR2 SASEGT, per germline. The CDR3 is CASSPWDRTNEKLFF. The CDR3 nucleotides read TGTGCCAGCAGTCCCTGGGACAGGACTAATGAAAAACTGTTTTTT.

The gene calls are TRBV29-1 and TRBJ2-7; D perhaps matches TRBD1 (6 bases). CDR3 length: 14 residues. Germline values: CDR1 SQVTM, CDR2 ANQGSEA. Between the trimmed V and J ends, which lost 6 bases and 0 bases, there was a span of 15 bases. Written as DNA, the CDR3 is TGCAGCGTCTCCACCCTGGACAGCTCCTACGAGCAGTACTTC. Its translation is CSVSTLDSSYEQYF.

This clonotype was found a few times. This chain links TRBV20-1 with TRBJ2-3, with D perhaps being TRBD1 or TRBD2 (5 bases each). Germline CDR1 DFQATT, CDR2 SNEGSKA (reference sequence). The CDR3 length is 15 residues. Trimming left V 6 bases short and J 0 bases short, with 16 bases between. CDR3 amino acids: CSAPGTTTSTDTQYF. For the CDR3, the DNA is TGCAGTGCCCCCGGGACCACTACTAGCACAGATACGCAGTATTTT.

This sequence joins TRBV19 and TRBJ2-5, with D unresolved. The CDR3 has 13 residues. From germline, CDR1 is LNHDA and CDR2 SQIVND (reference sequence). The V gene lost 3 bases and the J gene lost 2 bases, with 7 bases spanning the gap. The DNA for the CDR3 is TGTGCCAGTAGTATTAGACGGCAAGAGACCCAGTACTTC. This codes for CASSIRRQETQYF.

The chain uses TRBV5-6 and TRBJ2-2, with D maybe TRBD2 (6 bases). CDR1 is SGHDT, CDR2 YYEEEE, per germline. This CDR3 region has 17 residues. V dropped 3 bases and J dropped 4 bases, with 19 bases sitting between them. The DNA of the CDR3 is TGTGCCAGCAGCTCCGGGACTTCACCCTGGTCCACCGGGGAGCTGTTTTTT. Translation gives CASSSGTSPWSTGELFF. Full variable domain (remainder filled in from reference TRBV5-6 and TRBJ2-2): DAGVTQSPTHLIKTRGQQVTLRCSPKSGHDTVSWYQQALGQGPQFIFQYYEEEERQRGNFPDRFSGHQFPNYSSELNVNALLLGDSALYLCASSSGTSPWSTGELFFGEGSRLTVL.

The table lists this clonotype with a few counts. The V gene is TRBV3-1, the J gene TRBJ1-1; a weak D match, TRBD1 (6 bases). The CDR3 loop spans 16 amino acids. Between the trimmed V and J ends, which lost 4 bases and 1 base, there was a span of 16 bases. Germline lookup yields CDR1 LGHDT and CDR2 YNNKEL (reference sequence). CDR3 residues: CASSLTPGQSNTEAFF. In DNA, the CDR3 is TGTGCCAGCAGCCTTACACCCGGACAGTCGAACACTGAAGCTTTCTTT.

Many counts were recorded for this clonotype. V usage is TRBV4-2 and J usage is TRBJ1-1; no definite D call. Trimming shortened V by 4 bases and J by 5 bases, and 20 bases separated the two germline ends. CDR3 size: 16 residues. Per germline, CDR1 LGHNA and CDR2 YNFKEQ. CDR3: CASSRYRGGKGTEAFF. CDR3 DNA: TGTGCCAGCAGCCGGTATCGGGGAGGGAAGGGAACTGAAGCTTTCTTT.

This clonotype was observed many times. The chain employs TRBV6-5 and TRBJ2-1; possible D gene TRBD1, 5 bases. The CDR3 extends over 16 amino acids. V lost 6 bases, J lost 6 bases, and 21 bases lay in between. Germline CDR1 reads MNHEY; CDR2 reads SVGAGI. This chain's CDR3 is CASSPPAAGWANEQFF. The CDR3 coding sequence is TGTGCCAGCAGCCCACCGGCGGCAGGGTGGGCCAATGAGCAGTTCTTC.

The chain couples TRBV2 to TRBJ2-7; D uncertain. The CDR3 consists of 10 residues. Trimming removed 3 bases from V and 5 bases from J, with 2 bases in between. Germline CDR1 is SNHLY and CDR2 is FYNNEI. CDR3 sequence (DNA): TGTGCCAGCAGTGAGGACGAGCAGTACTTC. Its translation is CASSEDEQYF.

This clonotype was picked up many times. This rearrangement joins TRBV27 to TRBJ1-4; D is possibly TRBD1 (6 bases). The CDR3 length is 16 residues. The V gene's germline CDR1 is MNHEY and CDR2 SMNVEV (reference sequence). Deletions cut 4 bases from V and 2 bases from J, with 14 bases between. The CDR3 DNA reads TGTGCCAGCAGTTCCCCGTCCCAGGGGACTAATGAAAAACTGTTTTTT. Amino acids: CASSSPSQGTNEKLFF.

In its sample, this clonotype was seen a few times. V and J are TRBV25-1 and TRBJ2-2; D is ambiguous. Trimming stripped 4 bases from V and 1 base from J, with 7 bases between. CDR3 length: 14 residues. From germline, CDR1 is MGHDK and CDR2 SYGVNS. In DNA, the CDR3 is TGTGCCAGCAGTGTTTCAGGGAACACCGGGGAGCTGTTTTTT. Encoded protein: CASSVSGNTGELFF.

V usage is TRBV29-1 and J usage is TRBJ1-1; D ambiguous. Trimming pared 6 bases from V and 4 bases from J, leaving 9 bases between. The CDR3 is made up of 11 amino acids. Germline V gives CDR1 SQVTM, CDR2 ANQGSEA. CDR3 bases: TGCAGCGTAGGGTGGTTCACTGAAGCTTTCTTT. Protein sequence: CSVGWFTEAFF.

DNA of the CDR3: TGCGCCAGCAGTTCCGCGACAGGTTACACAGATACGCAGTATTTT. It codes for CASSSATGYTDTQYF. The chain combines TRBV4-3 with TRBJ2-3, with D maybe TRBD1 (6 bases). From germline, CDR1 is LGHNA and CDR2 YSLEER. V lost 6 bases, J lost 2 bases, and 15 bases lay in between. CDR3 length equals 15 residues.

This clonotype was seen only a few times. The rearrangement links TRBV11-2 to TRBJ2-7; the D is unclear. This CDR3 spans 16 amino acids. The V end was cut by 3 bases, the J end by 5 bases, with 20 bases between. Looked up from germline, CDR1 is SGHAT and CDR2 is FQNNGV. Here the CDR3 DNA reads TGTGCCAGCAGCTTGTTTGTCGCCAACAAGGTCAACGAGCAGTACTTC. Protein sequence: CASSLFVANKVNEQYF.

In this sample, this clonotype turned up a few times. CDR3 sequence: CASRRLAGAGETQYF. DNA of the CDR3: TGTGCCAGCAGAAGACTAGCGGGAGCGGGAGAGACCCAGTACTTC. The chain links TRBV6-5 to TRBJ2-5, with 12 bases aligning to TRBD2. In germline, CDR1 is MNHEY, CDR2 SVGAGI. The length of the CDR3 is 15 residues. Trimming took 6 bases from V and 4 from J; bases not matched to a gene: 6.